This T cell receptor beta chain was documented in a study of control samples from healthy donors and cancer patients. The method was immunoSEQ multiplex PCR; TCRdb's version includes in-frame clones alone and lacks a portion of them. Counted here are about 72,000 clones, roughly 92% occurring once; the ten biggest clones make up 5.8%. This clone was detected once. Germline V gene lookup returns CDR1 GTSNPN and CDR2 SVGIG (reference sequence). This CDR3 is 14 amino acids long. Trimming cost V 0 bases and J 3 bases, with 11 bases left between them. The receptor comes from a woman aged 60 to 75 in good health. Sequenced sample: blood. V is TRBV30 and J is TRBJ1-1; no clear D. The CDR3 reads CAWSVFGGDTEAFF. CDR3 nucleotides: TGTGCCTGGAGTGTATTCGGCGGGGACACTGAAGCTTTCTTT. Filled out from reference TRBV30 and TRBJ1-1, the complete variable domain reads SQTIHQWPATLVQPVGSPLSLECTVEGTSNPNLYWYRQAAGRGLQLLFYSVGIGQISSEVPQNLSASRPQDRQFILSSKKLLLSDSGFYLCAWSVFGGDTEAFFGQGTRLTVV.